This T cell receptor beta chain was retrieved from a study of T cell responses to AZD1222 COVID-19 vaccine (dated by TCRdb to about 2021). About the full investigation: Because spike-specific TCR depth and breadth did not differ between the two schedules, AZD1222 recipients who got a second dose at roughly 4 weeks were pooled with those who got a second dose at roughly 12 weeks. A total of 233 trial participants underwent TCR sequencing, of whom under 220 had received two doses of AZD1222 and about 25 had received two doses of the MenACWY control vaccine. Trial participants were enrolled into age subgroups of 18-55, 56-69 and 70-plus years, which contained around 150, 28 and 57 TCR-sequenced participants, respectively. Study-wide conclusions, independent of this receptor: Only 5 to 7 AZD1222 recipients were SARS-CoV-2 seropositive at baseline, limiting conclusions about previously exposed vaccinees. Epitopes outside the regions mutated in the B.1.351 and B.1.1.7 variants were reportedly recognized by nearly half of the unique spike-specific TCRs. The 56-69-year group was small, and its depth increase did not reach significance, likely because of low power. Participants were mostly white British and included more females than males, and it was suggested by the authors that clonal diversity may have been underestimated. The whole spike protein was spanned by vaccine-associated CD4 TCRs, and dominant responses were seen in regions 160-218 and 743-854. Because no day 14 peak-response samples were available, repertoires were characterized only after the peak T cell response. After two AZD1222 doses, spike-specific TCR breadth and depth were significantly higher than at day 0 and than in MenACWY recipients.

The time point label corresponds to: baseline before first vaccination. The vaccinee samples were drawn from two UK trials, COV001 and COV002, one of which was a single-blind randomized controlled phase 2/3 trial testing AZD1222 (ChAdOx1 nCoV-19) in healthy adults. Trial participant PBMC samples were collected at day 0 and day 28 after the second dose for TCRbeta chain sequencing. This clone was detected once. The specificity of this receptor is unknown. Base quality data are lacking; no much larger clone is found one base away. The CDR3 regions of human TCRbeta chains were analyzed by immunosequencing. The study's processing was this. TCRs in the repertoires were matched against a reference library of SARS-CoV-2-specific TCRs that had been generated with the MIRA antigen-specificity platform. Breadth was defined as the fraction of unique TCRs that were SARS-CoV-2-associated. Depth was defined as the fraction of total T cells that were SARS-CoV-2-associated. Using the MIRA data, every spike-specific TCR was mapped to the spike region that the TCR reacted to and assigned to either a CD4 or a CD8 class. Log10-transformed breadth and depth values were compared by one-way ANOVA with Sidak's multiple comparisons tests. Imported from immuneACCESS, the table was reduced by TCRdb to in-frame sequences with V and J called. These copies leave out some clones; in studies compared against another copy, an unresolved V gene accounts for under half, and the cause of the remainder is not known. Clone size and the V and J calls come from that table; the DNA yielded D and trimming. In this sample the table shows 130,000 or so clones, 89% of which occur a single time. The ten biggest clones cover about 6% of the sample.

From cysteine to phenylalanine, the CDR3 is 13 amino acids long. Just the 39-base CDR3 DNA is kept, in frame starting at base 1. Trimming at the junction amounts to 3 bases on V and 3 bases on J, and the germline ends lie 8 bases apart. CDR1 and CDR2 are drawn from the germline V gene: MGHDK, SYGVNS. Sequenced here: peripheral blood, sampled on day 0 of AZD1222 vaccination. The chain is encoded by TRBV25-1 joined to TRBJ1-2, with TRBD1 perhaps the D gene, on 5 matching bases. The source of this sequence is an adult in good health. CDR3 sequence: CASSDRGDYGYTF. The nucleotides read TGTGCCAGCAGTGATCGAGGGGACTATGGCTACACCTTC.